This T cell receptor (beta chain) derives from a study of control samples from healthy donors and cancer patients. The CDR3 sequence is 15 residues long. CDR1 is LGHDT and CDR2 is YNNKEL in the germline V gene (reference sequence). The V gene end was trimmed by 4 bases and the J gene end by 4 bases; junction bases not matched to a gene: 8. Produced via immunoSEQ multiplex PCR; TCRdb's table is partial and in-frame only. Here the sample spans approximately 65,000 clones, approximately 89% being singletons. The rearrangement uses TRBV3-1 (or the pseudogene TRBV3-2) and TRBJ1-1; 8 nucleotides align to TRBD1. The receptor's source is a man in his fifties or sixties with lung cancer. The source material was PBMCs. The CDR3, as DNA: TGTGCCAGCAGCCCATTGGACAGGGCGGCCACTGAAGCTTTCTTT. It encodes CASSPLDRAATEAFF.